The TCR beta chain under discussion was sequenced for a study of T cells after somatic rescue of genetic block. Assay used: immunoSEQ multiplex PCR; TCRdb lists only in-frame clones, some missing. Of some 68,000 clones detected, just over 90% appear once; the ten largest clones hold approximately 2.9%. The TCR comes from a man aged 25 to 40. Sequencing was done on a sample of peripheral blood mononuclear cells (PBMCs).

The DNA of the CDR3 is TGTGCCTGGAGTGTGGGGTACGAGCAGTACTTC. This gives the protein CAWSVGYEQYF. The chain is built from TRBV30 and TRBJ2-7, with no clear D. The CDR3 sequence is 11 residues long. Per the germline V gene, CDR1 is GTSNPN and CDR2 is SVGIG (reference sequence). With 0 bases removed from V and 4 bases from J, the gap between germline ends came to 4 bases.